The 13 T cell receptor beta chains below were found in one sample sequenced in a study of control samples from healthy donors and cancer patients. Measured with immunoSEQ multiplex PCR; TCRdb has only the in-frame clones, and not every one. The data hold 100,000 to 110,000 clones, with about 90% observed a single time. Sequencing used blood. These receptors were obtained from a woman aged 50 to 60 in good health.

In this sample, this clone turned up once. The CDR3 region has the DNA TGTGCCACCAGCAGAGATTTTTTAATAACAAGGGACACTGAAGCTTTCTTT. Translating it yields CATSRDFLITRDTEAFF. The chain couples TRBV15 to TRBJ1-1; no definite D call. V was trimmed by 0 bases and J by 3 bases, leaving 17 bases between them. Germline V CDR1 and CDR2: LNHNV, YYDKDF (reference sequence). This CDR3 is 17 amino acids long.

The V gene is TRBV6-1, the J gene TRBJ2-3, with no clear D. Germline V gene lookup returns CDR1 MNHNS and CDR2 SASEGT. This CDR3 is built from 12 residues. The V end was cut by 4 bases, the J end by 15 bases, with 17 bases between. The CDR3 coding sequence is TGTGCCAGCAGTGTAGCCGACTTCCTGGCATATTTT. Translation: CASSVADFLAYF.

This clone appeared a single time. This CDR3 reads CASTQISQGDEQFF. The CDR3 DNA sequence: TGCGCCAGCACCCAGATTTCCCAGGGCGATGAGCAGTTCTTC. This chain connects TRBV10-2 to TRBJ2-1; D may be TRBD1 (5 bases). Germline values: CDR1 WSHSY, CDR2 SAAADI. V dropped 7 bases and J dropped 8 bases, with 18 bases sitting between them. The CDR3 loop spans 14 amino acids.

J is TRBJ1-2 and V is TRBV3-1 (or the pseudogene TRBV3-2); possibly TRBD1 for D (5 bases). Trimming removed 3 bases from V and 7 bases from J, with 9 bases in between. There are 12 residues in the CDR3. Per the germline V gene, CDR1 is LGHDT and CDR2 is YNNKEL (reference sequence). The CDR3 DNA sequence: TGTGCCAGCAGCCACTCACAGGCTGGCTACACCTTC. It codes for CASSHSQAGYTF.

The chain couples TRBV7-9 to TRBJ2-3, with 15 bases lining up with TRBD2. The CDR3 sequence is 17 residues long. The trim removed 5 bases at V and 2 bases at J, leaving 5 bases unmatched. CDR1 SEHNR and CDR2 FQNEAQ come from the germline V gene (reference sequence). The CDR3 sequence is CASSPGTSGRPTDTQYF. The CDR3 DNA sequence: TGTGCCAGCAGCCCTGGGACTAGCGGGAGGCCCACAGATACGCAGTATTTT.

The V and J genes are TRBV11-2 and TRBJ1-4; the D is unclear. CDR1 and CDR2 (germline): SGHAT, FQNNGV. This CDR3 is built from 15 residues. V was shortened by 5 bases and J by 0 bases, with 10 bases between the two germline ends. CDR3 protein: CASSRARATNEKLFF. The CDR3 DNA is TGTGCCAGCAGCCGGGCCCGTGCAACTAATGAAAAACTGTTTTTT.

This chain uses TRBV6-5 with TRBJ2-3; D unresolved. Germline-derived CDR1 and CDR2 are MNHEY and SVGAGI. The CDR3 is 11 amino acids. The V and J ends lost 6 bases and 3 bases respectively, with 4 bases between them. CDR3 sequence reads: CASRVTDTQYF. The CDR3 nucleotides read TGTGCCAGCAGGGTAACAGATACGCAGTATTTT.

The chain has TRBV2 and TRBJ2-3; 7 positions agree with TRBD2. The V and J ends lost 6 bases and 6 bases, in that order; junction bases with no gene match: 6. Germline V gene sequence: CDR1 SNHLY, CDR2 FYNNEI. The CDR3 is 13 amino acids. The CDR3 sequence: CASRRQLADTQYF. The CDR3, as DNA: TGTGCCAGCAGGCGCCAACTAGCGGATACGCAGTATTTT.

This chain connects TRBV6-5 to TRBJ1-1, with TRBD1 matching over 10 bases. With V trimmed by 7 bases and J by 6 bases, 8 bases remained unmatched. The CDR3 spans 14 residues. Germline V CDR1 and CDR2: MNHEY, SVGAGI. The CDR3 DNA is TGTGCCAGCAATCCGGGACAGGGGTTAGCTGAAGCTTTCTTT. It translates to CASNPGQGLAEAFF.

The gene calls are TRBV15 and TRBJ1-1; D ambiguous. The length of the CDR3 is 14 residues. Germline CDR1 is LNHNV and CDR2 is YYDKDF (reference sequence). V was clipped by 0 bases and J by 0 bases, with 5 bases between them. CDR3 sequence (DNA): TGTGCCACCAGCAGAGACAGAATGAACACTGAAGCTTTCTTT. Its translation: CATSRDRMNTEAFF. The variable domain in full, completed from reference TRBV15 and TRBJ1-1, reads DAMVIQNPRYQVTQFGKPVTLSCSQTLNHNVMYWYQQKSSQAPKLLFHYYDKDFNNEADTPDNFQSRRPNTSFCFLDIRSPGLGDTAMYLCATSRDRMNTEAFFGQGTRLTVV.

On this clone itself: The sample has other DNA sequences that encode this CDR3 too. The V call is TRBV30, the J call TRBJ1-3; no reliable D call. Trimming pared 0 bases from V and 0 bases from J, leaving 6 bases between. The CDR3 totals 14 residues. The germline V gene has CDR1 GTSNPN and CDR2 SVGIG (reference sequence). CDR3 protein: CAWSVGTSGNTIYF. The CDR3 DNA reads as TGTGCCTGGAGTGTTGGAACCTCTGGAAACACCATATATTTT.

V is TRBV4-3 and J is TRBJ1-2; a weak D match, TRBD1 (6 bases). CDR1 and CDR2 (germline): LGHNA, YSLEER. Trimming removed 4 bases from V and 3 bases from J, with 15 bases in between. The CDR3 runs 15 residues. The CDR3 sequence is CASSPLGGQDYGYTF. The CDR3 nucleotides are TGCGCCAGCAGCCCCCTCGGGGGGCAAGACTATGGCTACACCTTC.

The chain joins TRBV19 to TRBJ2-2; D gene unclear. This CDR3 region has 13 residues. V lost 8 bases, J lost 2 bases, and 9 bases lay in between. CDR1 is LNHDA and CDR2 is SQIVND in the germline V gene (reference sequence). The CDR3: CASLQYNTGELFF. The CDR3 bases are TGTGCCAGTCTTCAGTATAACACCGGGGAGCTGTTTTTT. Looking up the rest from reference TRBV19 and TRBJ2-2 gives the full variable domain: DGGITQSPKYLFRKEGQNVTLSCEQNLNHDAMYWYRQDPGQGLRLIYYSQIVNDFQKGDIAEGYSVSREKKESFPLTVTSAQKNPTAFYLCASLQYNTGELFFGEGSRLTVL.